The 19 T cell receptor beta chains reported below all come from one sample, sequenced in a study of OX40 agonist ivuxolimab in advanced cancers. TCRdb's copy holds only in-frame clones and misses some; the assay was immunoSEQ multiplex PCR. The sample has over 50,000 clones; roughly 80% are singletons. The sample consisted of CD4+ or CD8+ T cells sorted from blood, taken in a trial of the OX40 agonist ivuxolimab. The source of these receptors is an adult with an advanced solid tumor such as melanoma, head and neck, liver or kidney cancer.

This chain uses TRBV6-5 with TRBJ2-7, with 11 bases identical to TRBD2. The junction had 4 bases not matched to a gene; V was cut back by 3 bases and J by 6 bases. The CDR3 length is 14 residues. Germline CDR1 is MNHEY and CDR2 is SVGAGI. CDR3 region: CASSYIAGGREQYF. DNA of the CDR3: TGTGCCAGCAGTTATATAGCGGGGGGGCGCGAGCAGTACTTC.

This clone was seen a handful of times. The V and J genes are TRBV7-3 and TRBJ2-5, with 9 bases lining up with TRBD2. The CDR3 has 16 amino acids. The germline gives CDR1 SGHTA, CDR2 FQGTGA. V gave up 5 bases and J gave up 5 bases; unmatched junction bases: 12. The CDR3 loop reads CASSQASGAGGETQYF. CDR3 nucleotide sequence: TGTGCCAGCAGCCAGGCTAGCGGGGCCGGAGGGGAGACCCAGTACTTC.

This rearrangement joins TRBV18 to TRBJ2-7; 12 nucleotides match TRBD2. The CDR3 spans 15 residues. The V gene end was trimmed by 3 bases and the J gene end by 7 bases; junction bases not matched to a gene: 7. Germline V gives CDR1 KGHSH, CDR2 LQKENI. CDR3 DNA: TGTGCCAGCTCACCGGTGGCTAGCGGGGGGGCGGAGCAGTACTTC. Its protein is CASSPVASGGAEQYF.

CDR3 DNA: TGTGCCTCCTCCGACCCCCAGGGGGCCGACTATGGCTACACCTTC. Its protein product is CASSDPQGADYGYTF. The V call is TRBV19, the J call TRBJ1-2; TRBD1 agrees at 8 bases. CDR1 LNHDA and CDR2 SQIVND come from the germline V gene (reference sequence). Unmatched junction bases numbered 14, after V lost 11 bases and J lost 3 bases. This CDR3 has 15 amino acids.

V is TRBV27 and J is TRBJ1-2; D uncertain. The CDR3 is 17 residues long. Trimming removed 0 bases at V and 2 bases at J, with 16 bases between. Germline V lookup: CDR1 MNHEY, CDR2 SMNVEV (reference sequence). CDR3 loop: CASSLSAAPTANYGYTF. CDR3 DNA sequence: TGTGCCAGCAGTTTATCCGCGGCGCCGACTGCCAACTATGGCTACACCTTC.

The chain carries TRBV5-1 and TRBJ2-3, with D possibly being TRBD1 (7 bases). There are 15 residues in the CDR3. Deletions cut 4 bases from V and 5 bases from J, with 17 bases between. Per germline, CDR1 SGHRS and CDR2 YFSETQ. CDR3 sequence: CASSPRGDEVDTQYF. Written as DNA, the CDR3 is TGCGCCAGCAGCCCCAGGGGGGATGAGGTAGATACGCAGTATTTT.

This clone was recorded a few times. The genes are TRBV18 and TRBJ2-7; D remains ambiguous. Germline lookup yields CDR1 KGHSH and CDR2 LQKENI. V lost 3 bases and J lost 4, with 4 bases in between. The CDR3 covers 11 residues. CDR3 amino acids: CASSPQYEQYF. CDR3 coding DNA: TGTGCCAGCTCACCCCAGTACGAGCAGTACTTC.

The chain joins TRBV5-1 to TRBJ2-3, with D unresolved. The CDR3 length is 13 residues. V was cut by 0 bases and J by 12 bases, with 14 bases left in between. Germline V gives CDR1 SGHRS, CDR2 YFSETQ. DNA of the CDR3: TGCGCCAGCAGCTTGGATCGTAACCGCCCCCAGTATTTT. Its protein is CASSLDRNRPQYF.

The V call is TRBV7-2, the J call TRBJ2-3; tentative D call: TRBD2 (5 bases). This CDR3 region has 15 residues. Germline V lookup: CDR1 SGHTA, CDR2 FQGNSA. V gave up 5 bases and J gave up 3 bases, with 15 bases separating them. The CDR3 DNA reads TGTGCCAGCAGCCCGCAAAGTGGGGAGACAGATACGCAGTATTTT. Residues: CASSPQSGETDTQYF.

V is TRBV5-1 and J is TRBJ1-1; no firm D call. CDR1 is SGHRS and CDR2 is YFSETQ in the germline V gene. The V end was cut by 3 bases, the J end by 3 bases, with 9 bases between. This CDR3 comprises 13 residues. Here the CDR3 DNA reads TGCGCCAGCAGCTACCAGGTGGACACTGAAGCTTTCTTT. Encoded protein: CASSYQVDTEAFF.

The chain couples TRBV10-2 to TRBJ1-1; no clear D gene. Trimming shortened V by 6 bases and J by 1 base, and 15 bases separated the two germline ends. This CDR3 is built from 15 residues. Germline V lookup: CDR1 WSHSY, CDR2 SAAADI. The DNA of the CDR3 is TGCGCCAGCAGGAACCCTAATTCAGGGAACACTGAAGCTTTCTTT. It codes for CASRNPNSGNTEAFF.

This chain joins TRBV10-3 and TRBJ1-4, with D unresolved. The V end lost 2 bases, the J end lost 0 bases, and 7 bases lay between the germline ends. CDR1 is ENHRY and CDR2 is SYGVKD in the germline V gene. The CDR3 has 15 residues. This CDR3 is CAISEGDATNEKLFF. DNA of the CDR3: TGTGCCATCAGTGAGGGGGATGCAACTAATGAAAAACTGTTTTTT.

The chain employs TRBV6-5 and TRBJ1-4; 9 nucleotides align to TRBD1. The V and J ends lost 6 bases and 8 bases, in that order; junction bases with no gene match: 7. Germline V CDR1 and CDR2: MNHEY, SVGAGI. The CDR3 loop spans 14 amino acids. Here the CDR3 DNA reads TGTGCCAGCAGGGAGGGACAGGGCAGGGAAAAACTGTTTTTT. It specifies CASREGQGREKLFF.

The rearrangement uses TRBV6-5 and TRBJ2-7; TRBD1 matches at 7 bases. CDR3 length: 12 residues. Germline lookup yields CDR1 MNHEY and CDR2 SVGAGI. V dropped 5 bases and J dropped 3; count of bases not matched to a gene: 1. CDR3 in amino acids: CASSDRDYEQYF. CDR3 nucleotide sequence: TGTGCCAGCAGTGACAGGGACTACGAGCAGTACTTC.

The chain is built from TRBV11-1 and TRBJ1-1; perhaps TRBD1 as D (5 bases). The CDR3 sequence is 15 residues long. Germline V gene data show CDR1 as SGHAT and CDR2 as FQDESV (reference sequence). V lost 1 base and J lost 4, with 13 bases in between. In DNA form, the CDR3 reads TGTGCCAGCAGCTTAGGTTTCGGCGGGGGCACTGAAGCTTTCTTT. Its protein product is CASSLGFGGGTEAFF.

J is TRBJ2-7 and V is TRBV6-5; TRBD1 might be the D (5 bases). Trimming took off 5 bases at V and 0 bases at J, with 11 bases between the two ends. CDR3 length: 14 residues. The germline V gene encodes CDR1 MNHEY and CDR2 SVGAGI. CDR3 region: CASSESDSSYEQYF. The DNA for the CDR3 is TGTGCCAGCAGTGAATCTGACAGCTCCTACGAGCAGTACTTC.

The rearrangement links TRBV7-2 to TRBJ2-1; 12 nucleotides line up with TRBD1. The V segment lost 1 base and the J segment 7 bases; nucleotides outside the gene matches: 8. Germline V gene data show CDR1 as SGHTA and CDR2 as FQGNSA. This CDR3 region has 17 residues. The CDR3 DNA reads TGTGCCAGCAGCTTAGACTCCGGGACAGGGGGCTCTAATGAGCAGTTCTTC. This translates into CASSLDSGTGGSNEQFF.

This chain connects TRBV19 to TRBJ1-4; D is undetermined. Trimming removed 5 bases from V and 0 bases from J, with 16 bases in between. There are 17 residues in the CDR3. Germline lookup yields CDR1 LNHDA and CDR2 SQIVND (reference sequence). The CDR3 bases are TGTGCCAGTAGTCCACTACGGTACCCCGCAACTAATGAAAAACTGTTTTTT. Protein product: CASSPLRYPATNEKLFF.

This chain joins TRBV11-3 and TRBJ1-1; D is perhaps TRBD1 (5 bases). Germline lookup yields CDR1 SGHNT and CDR2 YENEEA. This CDR3 region has 15 residues. V shed 5 bases and J shed 5 bases, with 18 bases lying between them. CDR3 sequence (DNA): TGTGCCAGCAGCCCCAGGGCGGGGCGAAGGACTGAAGCTTTCTTT. As protein: CASSPRAGRRTEAFF.